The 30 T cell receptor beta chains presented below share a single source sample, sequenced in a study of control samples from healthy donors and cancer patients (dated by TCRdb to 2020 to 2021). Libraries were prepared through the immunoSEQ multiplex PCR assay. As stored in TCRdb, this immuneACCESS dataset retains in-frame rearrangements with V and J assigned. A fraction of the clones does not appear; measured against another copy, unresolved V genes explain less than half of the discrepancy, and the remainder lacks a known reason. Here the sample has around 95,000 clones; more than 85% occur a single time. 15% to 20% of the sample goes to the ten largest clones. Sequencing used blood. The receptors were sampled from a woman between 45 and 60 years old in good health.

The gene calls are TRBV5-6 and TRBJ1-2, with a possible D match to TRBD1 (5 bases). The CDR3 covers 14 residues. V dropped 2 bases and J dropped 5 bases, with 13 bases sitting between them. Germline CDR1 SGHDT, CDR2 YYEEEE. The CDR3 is CASSFLDGGYGYTF. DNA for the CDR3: TGTGCCAGCAGCTTTCTAGACGGGGGGTATGGCTACACCTTC.

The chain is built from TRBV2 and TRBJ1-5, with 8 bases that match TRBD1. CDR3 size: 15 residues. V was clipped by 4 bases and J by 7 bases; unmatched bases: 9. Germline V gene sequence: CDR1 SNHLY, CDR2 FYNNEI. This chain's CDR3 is CASSVTGASPQPQHF. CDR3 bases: TGTGCCAGCAGTGTGACAGGGGCTAGCCCCCAGCCCCAGCATTTT.

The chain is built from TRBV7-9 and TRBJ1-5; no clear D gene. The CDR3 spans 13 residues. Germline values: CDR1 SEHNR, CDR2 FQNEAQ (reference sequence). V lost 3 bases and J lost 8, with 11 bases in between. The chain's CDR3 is CASSLGRYEPQHF. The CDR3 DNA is TGTGCCAGCAGCTTGGGCCGTTATGAGCCCCAGCATTTT.

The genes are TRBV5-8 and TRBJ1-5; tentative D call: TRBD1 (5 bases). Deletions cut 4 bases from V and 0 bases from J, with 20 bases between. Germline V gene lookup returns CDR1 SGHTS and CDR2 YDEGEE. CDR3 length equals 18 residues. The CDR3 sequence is CASSGGYGTAYSNQPQHF. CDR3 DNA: TGTGCCAGCAGCGGGGGGTACGGGACCGCGTATAGCAATCAGCCCCAGCATTTT. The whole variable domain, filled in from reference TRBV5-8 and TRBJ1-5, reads EAGVTQSPTHLIKTRGQQATLRCSPISGHTSVYWYQQALGLGLQFLLWYDEGEERNRGNFPPRFSGRQFPNYSSELNVNALELEDSALYLCASSGGYGTAYSNQPQHFGDGTRLSIL.

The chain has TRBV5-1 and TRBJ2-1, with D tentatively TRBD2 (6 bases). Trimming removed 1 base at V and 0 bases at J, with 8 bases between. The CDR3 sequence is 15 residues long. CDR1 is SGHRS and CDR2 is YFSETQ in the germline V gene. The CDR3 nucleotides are TGCGCCAGCAGCTTGACTAGCTTCTCCTACAATGAGCAGTTCTTC. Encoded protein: CASSLTSFSYNEQFF.

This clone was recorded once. The CDR3 nucleotides read TGCGCCAGCAGCTTGGAGTGGACCGAGGGTCCTGAAGCTTTCTTT. This gives the protein CASSLEWTEGPEAFF. The J gene is TRBJ1-1, the V gene TRBV5-1; D not resolved. This CDR3 spans 15 amino acids. V was pared by 0 bases and J by 6 bases, with 15 bases between. The germline gives CDR1 SGHRS, CDR2 YFSETQ.

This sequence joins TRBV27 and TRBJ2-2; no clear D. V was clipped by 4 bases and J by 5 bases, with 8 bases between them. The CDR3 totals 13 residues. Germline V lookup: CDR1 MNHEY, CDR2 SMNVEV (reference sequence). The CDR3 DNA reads TGTGCCAGCAGTTCAAGGCGGACCGGGGAGCTGTTTTTT. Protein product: CASSSRRTGELFF.

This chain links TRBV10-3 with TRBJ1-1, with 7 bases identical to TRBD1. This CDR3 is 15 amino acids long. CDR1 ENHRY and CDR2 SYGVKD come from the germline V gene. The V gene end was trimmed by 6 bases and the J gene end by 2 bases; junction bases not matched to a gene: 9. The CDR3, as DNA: TGTGCCATCAGGGGGACCGGGACAGTTAACACTGAAGCTTTCTTT. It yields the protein CAIRGTGTVNTEAFF.

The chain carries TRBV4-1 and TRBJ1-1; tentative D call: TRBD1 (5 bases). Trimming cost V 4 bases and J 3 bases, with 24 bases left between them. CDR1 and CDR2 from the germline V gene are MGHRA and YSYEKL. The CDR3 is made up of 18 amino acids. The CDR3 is CASSRPLGTHSRDTEAFF. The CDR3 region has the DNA TGCGCCAGCAGCCGACCACTTGGGACTCATAGTCGGGACACTGAAGCTTTCTTT.

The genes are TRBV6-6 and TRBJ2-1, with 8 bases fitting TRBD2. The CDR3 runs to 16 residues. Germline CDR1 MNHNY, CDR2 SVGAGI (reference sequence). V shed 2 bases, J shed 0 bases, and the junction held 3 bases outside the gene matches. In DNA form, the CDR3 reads TGTGCCAGCAGTTACCCGAGCGGGAGCTCCTACAATGAGCAGTTCTTC. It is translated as CASSYPSGSSYNEQFF.

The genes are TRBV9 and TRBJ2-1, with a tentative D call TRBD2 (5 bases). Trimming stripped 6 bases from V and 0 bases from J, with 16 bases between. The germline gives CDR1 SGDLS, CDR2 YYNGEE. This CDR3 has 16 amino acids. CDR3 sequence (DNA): TGTGCCAGCAATGGAGGAGCCAGCCTCTCCTACAATGAGCAGTTCTTC. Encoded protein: CASNGGASLSYNEQFF.

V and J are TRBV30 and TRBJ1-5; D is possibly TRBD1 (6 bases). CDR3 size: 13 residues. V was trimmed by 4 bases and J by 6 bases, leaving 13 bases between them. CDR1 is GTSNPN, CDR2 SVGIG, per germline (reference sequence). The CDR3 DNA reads TGTGCCTGGAATTCCAGGGGAGGTCAGCCCCAGCATTTT. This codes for CAWNSRGGQPQHF.

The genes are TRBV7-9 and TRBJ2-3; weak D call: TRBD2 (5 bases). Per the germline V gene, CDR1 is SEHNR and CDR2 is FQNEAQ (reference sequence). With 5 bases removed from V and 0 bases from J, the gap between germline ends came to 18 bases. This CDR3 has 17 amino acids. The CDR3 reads CASSPSLGVGSTDTQYF. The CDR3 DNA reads TGTGCCAGCAGCCCTAGCCTCGGGGTTGGGAGCACAGATACGCAGTATTTT.

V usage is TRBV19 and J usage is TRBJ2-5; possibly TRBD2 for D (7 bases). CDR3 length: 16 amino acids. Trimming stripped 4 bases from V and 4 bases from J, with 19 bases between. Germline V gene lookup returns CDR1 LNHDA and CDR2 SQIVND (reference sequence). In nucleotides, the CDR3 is TGTGCCAGTAGTAGAGTCGCGGTCGGGGGGCGAGAGACCCAGTACTTC. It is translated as CASSRVAVGGRETQYF.

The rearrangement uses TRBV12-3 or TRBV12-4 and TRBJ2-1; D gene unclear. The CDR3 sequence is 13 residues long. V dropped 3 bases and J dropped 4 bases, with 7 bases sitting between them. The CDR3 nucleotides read TGTGCCAGCAGTTTGGGTGTGTACAATGAGCAGTTCTTC. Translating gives CASSLGVYNEQFF.

CDR3: CASIGFSGNTIYF. The CDR3 coding sequence is TGTGCCAGTATTGGTTTCTCTGGAAACACCATATATTTT. This rearrangement joins TRBV19 to TRBJ1-3, with D unresolved. Trimming removed 7 bases at V and 0 bases at J, with 7 bases between. The CDR3 extends over 13 amino acids. Per germline, CDR1 LNHDA and CDR2 SQIVND (reference sequence). The whole variable domain, filled in from reference TRBV19 and TRBJ1-3, reads DGGITQSPKYLFRKEGQNVTLSCEQNLNHDAMYWYRQDPGQGLRLIYYSQIVNDFQKGDIAEGYSVSREKKESFPLTVTSAQKNPTAFYLCASIGFSGNTIYFGEGSWLTVV.

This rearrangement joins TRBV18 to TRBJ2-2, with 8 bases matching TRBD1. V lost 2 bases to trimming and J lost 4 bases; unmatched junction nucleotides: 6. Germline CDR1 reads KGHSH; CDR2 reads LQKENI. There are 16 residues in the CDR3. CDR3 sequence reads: CASSPIRQGSTGELFF. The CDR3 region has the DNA TGTGCCAGCTCACCAATCCGACAGGGGAGCACCGGGGAGCTGTTTTTT.

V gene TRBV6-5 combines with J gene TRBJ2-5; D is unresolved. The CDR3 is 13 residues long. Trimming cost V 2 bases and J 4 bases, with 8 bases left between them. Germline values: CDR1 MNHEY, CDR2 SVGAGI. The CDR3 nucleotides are TGTGCCAGCAGTTACGACGGAATAGAGACCCAGTACTTC. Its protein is CASSYDGIETQYF.

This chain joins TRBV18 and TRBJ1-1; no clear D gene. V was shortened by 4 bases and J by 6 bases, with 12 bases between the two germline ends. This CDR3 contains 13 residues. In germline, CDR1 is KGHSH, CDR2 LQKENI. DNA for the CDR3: TGTGCCAGCTCACTTATTATGGAGGCTGAAGCTTTCTTT. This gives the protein CASSLIMEAEAFF. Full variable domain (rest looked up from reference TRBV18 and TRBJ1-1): NAGVMQNPRHLVRRRGQEARLRCSPMKGHSHVYWYRQLPEEGLKFMVYLQKENIIDESGMPKERFSAEFPKEGPSILRIQQVVRGDSAAYFCASSLIMEAEAFFGQGTRLTVV.

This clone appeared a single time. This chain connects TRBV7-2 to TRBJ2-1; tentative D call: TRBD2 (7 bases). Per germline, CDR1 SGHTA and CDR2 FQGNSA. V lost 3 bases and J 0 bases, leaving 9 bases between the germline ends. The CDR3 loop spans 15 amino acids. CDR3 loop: CASSLAGASYNEQFF. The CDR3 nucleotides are TGTGCCAGCAGCTTGGCGGGGGCCTCCTACAATGAGCAGTTCTTC. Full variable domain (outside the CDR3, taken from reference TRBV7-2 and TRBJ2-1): GAGVSQSPSNKVTEKGKDVELRCDPISGHTALYWYRQSLGQGLEFLIYFQGNSAPDKSGLPSDRFSAERTGGSVSTLTIQRTQQEDSAVYLCASSLAGASYNEQFFGPGTRLTVL.

DNA for the CDR3: TGTGCCAGCAGTAGCGGGAGGGCGTCCGGGGAGCTGTTTTTT. Its translation: CASSSGRASGELFF. The chain carries TRBV6-2 or TRBV6-3 and TRBJ2-2; 10 positions agree with TRBD2. The V gene end was trimmed by 5 bases and the J gene end by 6 bases; junction bases not matched to a gene: 3. Germline CDR1 MNHEY, CDR2 SVGEGT. This CDR3 has 14 residues.

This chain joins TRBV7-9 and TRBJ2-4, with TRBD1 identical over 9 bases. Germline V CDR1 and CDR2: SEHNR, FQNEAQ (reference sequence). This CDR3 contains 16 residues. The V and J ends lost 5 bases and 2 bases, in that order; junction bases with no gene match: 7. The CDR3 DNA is TGTGCCAGCAGCGTACCGGACAGGGGCTCCAAAAACATTCAGTACTTC. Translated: CASSVPDRGSKNIQYF.

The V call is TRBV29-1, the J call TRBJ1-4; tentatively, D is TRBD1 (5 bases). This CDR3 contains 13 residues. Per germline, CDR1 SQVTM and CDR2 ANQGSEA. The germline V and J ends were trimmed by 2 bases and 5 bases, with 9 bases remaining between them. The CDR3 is CSVELGTNEKLFF. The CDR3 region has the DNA TGCAGCGTTGAATTAGGGACGAATGAAAAACTGTTTTTT.

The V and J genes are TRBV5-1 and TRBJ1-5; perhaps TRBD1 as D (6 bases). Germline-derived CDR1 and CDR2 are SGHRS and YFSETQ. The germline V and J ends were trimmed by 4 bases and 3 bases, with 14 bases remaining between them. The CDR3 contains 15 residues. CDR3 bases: TGCGCCAGCAGCCGAACAGGGTCCGTCAATCAGCCCCAGCATTTT. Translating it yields CASSRTGSVNQPQHF.

The CDR3 coding sequence is TGTGCCAGCTCACCACCCGGGCGGGCTAGCACAGATACGCAGTATTTT. Residues: CASSPPGRASTDTQYF. The genes are TRBV18 and TRBJ2-3, with TRBD2 as a possible D gene (5 bases). CDR1 and CDR2 from the germline V gene are KGHSH and LQKENI. The CDR3 totals 16 residues. Trimming took 0 bases from V and 0 from J, leaving 10 bases between them.

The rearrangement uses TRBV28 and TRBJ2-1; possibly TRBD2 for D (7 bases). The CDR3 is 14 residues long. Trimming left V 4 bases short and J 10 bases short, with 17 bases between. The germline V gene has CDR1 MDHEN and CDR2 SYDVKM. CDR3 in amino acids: CASSSLRGLDEQFF. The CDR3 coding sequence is TGTGCCAGCAGTTCATTGCGGGGGCTCGACGAGCAGTTCTTC.

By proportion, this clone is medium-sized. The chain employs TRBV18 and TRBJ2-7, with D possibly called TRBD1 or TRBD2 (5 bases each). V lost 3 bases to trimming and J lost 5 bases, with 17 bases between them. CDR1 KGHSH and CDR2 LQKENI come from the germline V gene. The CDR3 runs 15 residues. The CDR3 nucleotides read TGTGCCAGCTCACCTCCGGGACCCAACGTCCACGAGCAGTACTTC. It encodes CASSPPGPNVHEQYF.

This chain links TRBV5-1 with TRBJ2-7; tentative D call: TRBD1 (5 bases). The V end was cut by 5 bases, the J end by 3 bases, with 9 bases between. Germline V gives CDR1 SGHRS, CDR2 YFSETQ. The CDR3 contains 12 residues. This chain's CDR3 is CASRYDSYEQYF. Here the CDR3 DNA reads TGCGCCAGCAGATATGACAGCTACGAGCAGTACTTC. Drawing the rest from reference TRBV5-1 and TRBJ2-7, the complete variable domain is KAGVTQTPRYLIKTRGQQVTLSCSPISGHRSVSWYQQTPGQGLQFLFEYFSETQRNKGNFPGRFSGRQFSNSRSEMNVSTLELGDSALYLCASRYDSYEQYFGPGTRLTVT.

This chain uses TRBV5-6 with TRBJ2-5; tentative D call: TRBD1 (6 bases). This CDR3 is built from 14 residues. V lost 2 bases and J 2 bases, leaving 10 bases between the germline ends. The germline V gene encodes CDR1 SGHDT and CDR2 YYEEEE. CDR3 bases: TGTGCCAGCAGCTTTCAGGGGCGGCAAGAGACCCAGTACTTC. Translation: CASSFQGRQETQYF. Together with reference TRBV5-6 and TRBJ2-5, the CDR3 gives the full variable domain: DAGVTQSPTHLIKTRGQQVTLRCSPKSGHDTVSWYQQALGQGPQFIFQYYEEEERQRGNFPDRFSGHQFPNYSSELNVNALLLGDSALYLCASSFQGRQETQYFGPGTRLLVL.

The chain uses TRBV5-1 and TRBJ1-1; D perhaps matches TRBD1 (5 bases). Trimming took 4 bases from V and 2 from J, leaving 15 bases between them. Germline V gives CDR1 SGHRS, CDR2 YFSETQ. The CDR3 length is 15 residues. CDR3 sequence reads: CASSLSRGYNTEAFF. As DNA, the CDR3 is TGCGCCAGCAGCCTATCCCGGGGGTATAACACTGAAGCTTTCTTT.